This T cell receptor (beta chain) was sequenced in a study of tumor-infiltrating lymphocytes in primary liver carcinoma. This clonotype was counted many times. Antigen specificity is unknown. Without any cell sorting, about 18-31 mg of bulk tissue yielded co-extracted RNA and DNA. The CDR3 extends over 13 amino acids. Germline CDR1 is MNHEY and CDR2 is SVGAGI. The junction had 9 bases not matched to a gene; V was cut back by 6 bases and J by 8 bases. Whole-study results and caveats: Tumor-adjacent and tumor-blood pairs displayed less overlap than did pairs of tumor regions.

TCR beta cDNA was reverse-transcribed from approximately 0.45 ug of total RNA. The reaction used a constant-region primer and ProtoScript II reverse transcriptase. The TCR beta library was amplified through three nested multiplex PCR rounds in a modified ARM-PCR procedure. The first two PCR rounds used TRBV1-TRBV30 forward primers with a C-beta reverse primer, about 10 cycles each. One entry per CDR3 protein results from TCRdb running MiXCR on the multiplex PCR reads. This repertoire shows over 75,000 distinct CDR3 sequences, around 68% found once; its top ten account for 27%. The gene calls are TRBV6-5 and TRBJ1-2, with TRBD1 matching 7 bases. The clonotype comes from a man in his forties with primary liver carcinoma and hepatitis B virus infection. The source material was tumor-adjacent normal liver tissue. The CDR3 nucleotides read TGTGCCAGCAGAGACGACAGGGTGCACGGCTACACCTTC. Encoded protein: CASRDDRVHGYTF.